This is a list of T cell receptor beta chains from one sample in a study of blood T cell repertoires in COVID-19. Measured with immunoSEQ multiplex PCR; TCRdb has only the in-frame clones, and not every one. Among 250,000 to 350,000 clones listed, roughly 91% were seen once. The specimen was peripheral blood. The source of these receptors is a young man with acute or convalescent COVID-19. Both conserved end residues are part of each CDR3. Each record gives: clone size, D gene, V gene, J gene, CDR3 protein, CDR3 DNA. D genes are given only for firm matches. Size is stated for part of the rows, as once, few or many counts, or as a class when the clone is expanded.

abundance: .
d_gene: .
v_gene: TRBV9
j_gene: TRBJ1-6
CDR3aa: CASSVEYGNSPLHF
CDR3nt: TGTGCCAGCAGCGTAGAGTACGGGAATTCACCCCTCCACTTT

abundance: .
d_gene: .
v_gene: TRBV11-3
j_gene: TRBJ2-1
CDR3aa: CASSATGSYNEQFF
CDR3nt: TGTGCCAGCAGCGCTACAGGGTCCTACAATGAGCAGTTCTTC

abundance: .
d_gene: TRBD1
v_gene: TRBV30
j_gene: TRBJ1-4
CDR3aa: CAWSGQTGYNEKLFF
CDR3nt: TGTGCCTGGAGTGGTCAGACAGGGTATAATGAAAAACTGTTTTTT

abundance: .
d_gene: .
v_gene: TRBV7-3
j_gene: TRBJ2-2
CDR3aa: CASSPSSGANTGELFF
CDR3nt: TGTGCCAGCAGCCCCTCCTCGGGGGCGAACACCGGGGAGCTGTTTTTT

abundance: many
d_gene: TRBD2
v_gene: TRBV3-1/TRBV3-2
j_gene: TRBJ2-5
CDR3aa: CASSQHGTSGRRETQYF
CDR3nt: TGTGCCAGCAGCCAGCACGGGACTAGCGGGAGGAGGGAGACCCAGTACTTC

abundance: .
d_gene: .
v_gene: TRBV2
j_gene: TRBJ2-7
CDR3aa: CASKPGIYEQYF
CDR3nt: TGTGCCAGCAAACCAGGGATCTACGAGCAGTACTTC

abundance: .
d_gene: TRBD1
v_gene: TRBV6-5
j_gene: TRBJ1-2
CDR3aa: CASLGQTTYGYTF
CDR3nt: TGTGCCAGCCTGGGACAGACAACCTATGGCTACACCTTC

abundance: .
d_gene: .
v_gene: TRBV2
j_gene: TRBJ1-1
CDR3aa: CASKSGHLNTEAFF
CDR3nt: TGTGCCAGCAAGTCCGGACACCTGAACACTGAAGCTTTCTTT

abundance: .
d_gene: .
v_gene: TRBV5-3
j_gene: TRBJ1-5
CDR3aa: CARMAGSGNQPQHF
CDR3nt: TGTGCCAGAATGGCCGGGTCAGGGAACCAGCCCCAGCATTTT

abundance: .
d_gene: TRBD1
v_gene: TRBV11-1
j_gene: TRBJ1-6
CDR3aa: CASSFGTVNSPLHF
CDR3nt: TGTGCCAGCAGCTTTGGGACAGTTAATTCACCCCTCCACTTT

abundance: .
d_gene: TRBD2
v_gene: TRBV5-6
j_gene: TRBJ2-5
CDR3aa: CASSFVAGGRQETQYF
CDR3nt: TGTGCCAGCAGCTTTGTAGCGGGAGGGAGGCAAGAGACCCAGTACTTC

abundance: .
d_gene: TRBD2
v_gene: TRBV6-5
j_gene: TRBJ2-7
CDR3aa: CASKLPGGFNEQYF
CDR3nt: TGTGCCAGCAAGCTGCCGGGAGGCTTCAACGAGCAGTACTTC

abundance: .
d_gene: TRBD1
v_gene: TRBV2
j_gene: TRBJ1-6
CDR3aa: CASSGQGLSSPLHF
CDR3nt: TGTGCCAGCAGTGGACAGGGGCTCTCTTCACCCCTCCACTTT

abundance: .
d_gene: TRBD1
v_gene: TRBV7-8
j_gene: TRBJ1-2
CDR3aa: CASSGRTGVGYTF
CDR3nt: TGTGCCAGCAGCGGCAGGACAGGGGTAGGCTACACCTTC

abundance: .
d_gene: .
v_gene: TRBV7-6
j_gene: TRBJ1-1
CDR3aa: CASSLGPQGFKRNTEAFF
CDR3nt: TGTGCCAGCAGCTTAGGACCCCAGGGGTTTAAGAGGAACACTGAAGCTTTCTTT

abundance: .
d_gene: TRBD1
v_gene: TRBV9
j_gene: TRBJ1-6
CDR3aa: CASSVAGTGLASPLHF
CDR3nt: TGTGCCAGCAGCGTAGCGGGGACAGGATTGGCTTCACCCCTCCACTTT

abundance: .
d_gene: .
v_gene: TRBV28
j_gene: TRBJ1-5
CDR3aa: CASSQYQPQHF
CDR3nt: TGTGCCAGCAGCCAGTATCAGCCCCAGCATTTT

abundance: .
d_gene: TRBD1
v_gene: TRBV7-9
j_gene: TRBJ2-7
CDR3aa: CASSPLGTGGYEQYF
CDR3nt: TGTGCCAGCAGCCCCCTAGGGACAGGGGGCTACGAGCAGTACTTC

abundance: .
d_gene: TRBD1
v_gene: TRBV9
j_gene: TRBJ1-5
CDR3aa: CASSLTGVNQPQHF
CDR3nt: TGTGCCAGCAGCCTGACAGGGGTCAATCAGCCCCAGCATTTT

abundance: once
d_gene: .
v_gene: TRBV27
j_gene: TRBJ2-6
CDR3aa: CASSLFGEKYSGANVLTF
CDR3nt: TGTGCCAGCAGTTTATTCGGGGAAAAATACTCTGGGGCCAACGTCCTGACTTTC

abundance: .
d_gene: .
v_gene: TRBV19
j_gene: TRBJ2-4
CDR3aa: CASKEFVATKNIQYF
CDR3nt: TGTGCCAGTAAAGAATTTGTGGCAACCAAAAACATTCAGTACTTC

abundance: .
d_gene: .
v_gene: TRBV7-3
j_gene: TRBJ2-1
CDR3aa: CASSLLGGAGNEQFF
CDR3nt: TGTGCCAGCAGCTTATTGGGCGGGGCCGGTAATGAGCAGTTCTTC

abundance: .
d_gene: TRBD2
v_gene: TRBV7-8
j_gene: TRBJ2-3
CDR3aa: CASSPQPPLAWREVGRSTDTQYF
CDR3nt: TGTGCCAGCAGCCCACAACCCCCCCTAGCGTGGCGGGAGGTGGGACGTTCCACAGATACGCAGTATTTT

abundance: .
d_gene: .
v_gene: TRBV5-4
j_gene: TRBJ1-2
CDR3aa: CASSLYGDGYTF
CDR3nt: TGTGCCAGCAGCTTGTACGGAGATGGCTACACCTTC

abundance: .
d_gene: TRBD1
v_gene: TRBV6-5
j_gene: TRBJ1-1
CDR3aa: CASRDDRALEAFF
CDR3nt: TGTGCCAGCAGAGACGACAGGGCCCTCGAAGCTTTCTTT

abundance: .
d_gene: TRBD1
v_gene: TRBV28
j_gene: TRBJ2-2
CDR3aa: CASSRDRGYTGELFF
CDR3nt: TGTGCCAGCAGTCGGGACAGGGGTTACACCGGGGAGCTGTTTTTT

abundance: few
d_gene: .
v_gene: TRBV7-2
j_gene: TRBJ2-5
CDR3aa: CASSLDQGPGTQYF
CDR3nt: TGTGCCAGCAGCTTAGACCAGGGGCCGGGGACCCAGTACTTC

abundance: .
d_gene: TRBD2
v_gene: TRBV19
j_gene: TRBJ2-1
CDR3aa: CASSILAGAGNEQFF
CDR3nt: TGTGCCAGTAGTATATTAGCGGGAGCGGGCAATGAGCAGTTCTTC

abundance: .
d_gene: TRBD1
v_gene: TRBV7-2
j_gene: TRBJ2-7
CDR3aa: CASSSAGGTGWYEQYF
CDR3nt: TGTGCCAGCAGCTCCGCCGGAGGGACAGGGTGGTACGAGCAGTACTTC

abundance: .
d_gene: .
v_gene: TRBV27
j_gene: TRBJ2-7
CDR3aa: CASRLTGEGSSEYEQYF
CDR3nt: TGTGCCAGCAGATTGACAGGGGAGGGTTCTTCGGAGTACGAGCAGTACTTC

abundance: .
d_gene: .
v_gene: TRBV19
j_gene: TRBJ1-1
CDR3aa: CASSMSRGAFF
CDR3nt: TGTGCCAGTAGTATGAGCCGGGGAGCTTTCTTT

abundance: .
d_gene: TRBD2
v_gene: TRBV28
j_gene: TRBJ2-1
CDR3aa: CASGTSGRIHEQFF
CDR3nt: TGTGCCAGCGGGACTAGCGGGAGGATCCATGAGCAGTTCTTC

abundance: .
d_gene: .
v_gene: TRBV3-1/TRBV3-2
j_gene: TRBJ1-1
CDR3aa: CATTDTGTEAFF
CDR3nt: TGTGCCACTACGGACACGGGCACTGAAGCTTTCTTT

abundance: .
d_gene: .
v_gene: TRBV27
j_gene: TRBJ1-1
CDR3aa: CASRPDCAFF
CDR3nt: TGTGCCAGCAGGCCTGACTGCGCTTTCTTT

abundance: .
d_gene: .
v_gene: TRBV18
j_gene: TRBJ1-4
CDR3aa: CASSPGQGNRANEKLFF
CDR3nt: TGTGCCAGCTCACCCGGGCAGGGAAATCGGGCTAATGAAAAACTGTTTTTT

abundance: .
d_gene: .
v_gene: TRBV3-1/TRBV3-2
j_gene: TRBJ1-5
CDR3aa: CASSRGDNQPQHF
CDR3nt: TGTGCCAGCTCCAGGGGAGACAATCAGCCCCAGCATTTT

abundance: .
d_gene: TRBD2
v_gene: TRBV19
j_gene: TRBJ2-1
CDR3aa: CASRKGLAGGDNEQFF
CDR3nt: TGTGCCAGTAGGAAGGGACTAGCGGGAGGGGACAATGAGCAGTTCTTC

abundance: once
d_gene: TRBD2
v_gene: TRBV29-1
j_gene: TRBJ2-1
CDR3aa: CSVVPGGDEQFF
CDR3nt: TGCAGCGTTGTTCCGGGAGGGGATGAGCAGTTCTTC

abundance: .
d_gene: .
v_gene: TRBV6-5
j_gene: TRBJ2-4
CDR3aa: CASRGGAIQYF
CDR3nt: TGTGCCAGCAGGGGGGGAGCAATTCAGTACTTC

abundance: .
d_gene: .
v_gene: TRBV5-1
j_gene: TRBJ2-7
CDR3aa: CASSSTEYYEQYF
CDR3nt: TGCGCCAGCAGCTCGACGGAGTACTACGAGCAGTACTTC

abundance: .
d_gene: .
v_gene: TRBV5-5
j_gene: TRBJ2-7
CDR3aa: CASSLVPLTAYEQYF
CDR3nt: TGTGCCAGCAGCTTGGTACCTCTTACAGCCTACGAGCAGTACTTC